This TCR beta chain comes out of a study of metastatic and nonmetastatic thyroid tumors. Study-wide background: Across peripheral blood and tumor or nodule tissue samples taken from malignant and benign thyroid patients, the repertoires were compared with one another.

TCRdb recomputed clones from the PCR reads via MiXCR. The data show 3,500 to 4,000 clones, roughly two fifths seen once. All patients were treatment-naive before thyroid surgery. V lost 3 bases to trimming and J lost 8 bases, with 17 bases between them. CDR1 SGHRS and CDR2 YFSETQ come from the germline V gene. This CDR3 comprises 15 residues. In the case of this clone: What it binds is unknown.

Broader study findings: As reported, TCR beta diversity in blood and tumor was significantly higher in malignant thyroid tumors than in benign nodules.

What was sequenced was tumor tissue. The sequence came from a male donor with papillary thyroid cancer or a benign thyroid nodule (not recorded which). Some clones in this sample may be carry-over from other donors' samples. The J gene is TRBJ1-4, the V gene TRBV5-1; D remains unclear. The CDR3 loop reads CASSSGIDLKEKLFF. The CDR3 nucleotides are TGCGCCAGCAGCTCGGGGATCGACCTGAAAGAAAAACTGTTTTTT.